This TCR beta chain derives from a study of T cells in Graves' hyperthyroidism and ophthalmopathy. The study's findings and limits: Model output signaled ophthalmopathy a median around 6.9 months ahead of onset. Blood samples included most of the expanded thyroid clonotypes exceeding 0.001.

These patients, aged 18 to 65, had recently diagnosed hyperthyroidism lasting under 2 months. The diagnostic basis comprised clinical symptoms, serum thyroxine and TRAb, thyroid ultrasound and orbital computed tomography. The CDR3 runs 10 residues. Germline values: CDR1 DFQATT, CDR2 SNEGSKA (reference sequence). The germline V and J ends were trimmed by 3 bases and 6 bases, with 3 bases remaining between them. This clonotype showed up many times. The antigen is unknown. TCR beta CDR3 regions were amplified from RNA transcripts. HTBI primers were used for first-round RT-PCR of the TCR CDR3. TCRdb reprocessed the multiplex PCR reads via MiXCR and lists one record per CDR3 protein. The sample gives about 160,000 distinct CDR3 sequences, roughly 9.4% of which show up once; more than 20% is in the top ten.

The sequence was obtained from a woman aged 18-35 years with Graves' hyperthyroidism that later progressed to Graves' ophthalmopathy. The chain combines TRBV20-1 with TRBJ2-1; D is uncertain. The sequenced sample was blood. The CDR3 DNA sequence: TGCAGTGCTAGGGTCAATGAGCAGTTCTTC. This encodes CSARVNEQFF.